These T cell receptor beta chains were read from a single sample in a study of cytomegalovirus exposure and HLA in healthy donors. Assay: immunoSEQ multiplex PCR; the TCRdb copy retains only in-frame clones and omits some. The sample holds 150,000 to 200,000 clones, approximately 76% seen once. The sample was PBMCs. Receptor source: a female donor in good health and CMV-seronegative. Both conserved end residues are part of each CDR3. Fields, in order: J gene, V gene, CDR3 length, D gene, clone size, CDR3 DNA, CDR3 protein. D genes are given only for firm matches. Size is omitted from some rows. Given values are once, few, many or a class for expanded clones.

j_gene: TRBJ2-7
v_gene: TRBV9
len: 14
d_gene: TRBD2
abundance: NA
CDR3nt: TGTGCCAGCAGCGCCGGACTAGGGGCCTACGAGCAGTACTTC
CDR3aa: CASSAGLGAYEQYF

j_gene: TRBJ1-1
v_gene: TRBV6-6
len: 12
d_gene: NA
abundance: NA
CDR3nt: TGTGCCAGCAGTACAGGGCCCTCTGAAGCTTTCTTT
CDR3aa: CASSTGPSEAFF

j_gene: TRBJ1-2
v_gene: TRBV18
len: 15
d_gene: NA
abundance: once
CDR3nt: TGTGCCAGCTCACCAAACAGGGTTAGGATTTCCGGCTACACCTTC
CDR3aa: CASSPNRVRISGYTF

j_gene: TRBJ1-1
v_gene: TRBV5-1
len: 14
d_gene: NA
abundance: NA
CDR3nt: TGCGCCAGCAGCTTTCCCGACAGGAACACTGAAGCTTTCTTT
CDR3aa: CASSFPDRNTEAFF

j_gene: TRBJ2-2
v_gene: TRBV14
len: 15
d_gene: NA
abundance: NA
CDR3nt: TGTGCCAGCAGCCAAGATCGAGTGAACACCGGGGAGCTGTTTTTT
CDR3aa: CASSQDRVNTGELFF

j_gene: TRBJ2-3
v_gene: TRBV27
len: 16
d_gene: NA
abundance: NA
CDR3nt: TGTGCCAGCAGTTTAAAAGCGTTATCTTACACAGATACGCAGTATTTT
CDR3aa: CASSLKALSYTDTQYF

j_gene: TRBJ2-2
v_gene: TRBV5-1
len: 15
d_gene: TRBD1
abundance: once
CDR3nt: TGCGCCAGCAGCCTTGGACAGGGGGGCACCGGGGAGCTGTTTTTT
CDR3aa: CASSLGQGGTGELFF

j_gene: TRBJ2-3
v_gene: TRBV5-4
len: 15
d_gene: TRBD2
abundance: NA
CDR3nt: TGTGCCAGCAGCTTGGAGGGACTAGTTCCAGATACGCAGTATTTT
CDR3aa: CASSLEGLVPDTQYF

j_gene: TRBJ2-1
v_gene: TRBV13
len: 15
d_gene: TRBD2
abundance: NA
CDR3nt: TGTGCCAGCAGCTTAGGCGGGGGGGTATACAATGAGCAGTTCTTC
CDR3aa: CASSLGGGVYNEQFF

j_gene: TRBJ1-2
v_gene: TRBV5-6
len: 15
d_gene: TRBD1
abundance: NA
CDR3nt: TGTGCCAGCAGCTTCCCCAAACAGGGGAGGCATGGCTACACCTTC
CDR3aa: CASSFPKQGRHGYTF

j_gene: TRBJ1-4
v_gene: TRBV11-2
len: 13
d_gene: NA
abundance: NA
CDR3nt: TGTGCCAGCAGGAGGGGGACTAATGAAAAACTGTTTTTT
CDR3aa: CASRRGTNEKLFF